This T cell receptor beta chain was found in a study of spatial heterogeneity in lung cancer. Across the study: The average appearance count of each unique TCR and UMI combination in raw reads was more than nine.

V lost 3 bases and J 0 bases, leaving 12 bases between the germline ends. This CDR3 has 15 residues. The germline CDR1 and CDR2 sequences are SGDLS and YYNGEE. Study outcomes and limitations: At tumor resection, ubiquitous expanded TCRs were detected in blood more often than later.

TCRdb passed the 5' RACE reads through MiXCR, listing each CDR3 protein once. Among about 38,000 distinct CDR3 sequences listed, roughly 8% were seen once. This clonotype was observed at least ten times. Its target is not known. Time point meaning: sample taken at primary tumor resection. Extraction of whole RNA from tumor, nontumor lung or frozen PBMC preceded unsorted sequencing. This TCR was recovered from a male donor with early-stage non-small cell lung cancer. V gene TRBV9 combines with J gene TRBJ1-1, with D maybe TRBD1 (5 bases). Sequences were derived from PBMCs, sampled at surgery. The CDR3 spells CASSGSGRLNTEAFF. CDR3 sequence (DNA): TGTGCCAGCAGCGGGTCAGGGAGATTGAACACTGAAGCTTTCTTT.